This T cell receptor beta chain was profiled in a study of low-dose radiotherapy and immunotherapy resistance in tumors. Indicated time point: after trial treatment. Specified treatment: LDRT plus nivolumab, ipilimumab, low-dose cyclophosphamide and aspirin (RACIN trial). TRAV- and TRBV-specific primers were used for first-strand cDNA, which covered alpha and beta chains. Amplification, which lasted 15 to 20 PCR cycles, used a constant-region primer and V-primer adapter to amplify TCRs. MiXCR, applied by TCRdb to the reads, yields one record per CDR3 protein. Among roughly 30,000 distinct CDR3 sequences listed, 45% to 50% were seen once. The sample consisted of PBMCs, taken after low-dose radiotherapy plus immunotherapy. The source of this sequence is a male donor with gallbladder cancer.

The CDR3 protein is CASSSSSYNSPLHF. DNA for the CDR3: TGTGCCAGCAGCTCGAGCTCCTATAATTCACCCCTCCACTTT. This chain joins TRBV7-9 and TRBJ1-6; D is unclear. Germline CDR1 and CDR2: SEHNR and FQNEAQ (reference sequence). V was clipped by 4 bases and J by 0 bases, with 4 bases between them. The CDR3 length is 14 residues.